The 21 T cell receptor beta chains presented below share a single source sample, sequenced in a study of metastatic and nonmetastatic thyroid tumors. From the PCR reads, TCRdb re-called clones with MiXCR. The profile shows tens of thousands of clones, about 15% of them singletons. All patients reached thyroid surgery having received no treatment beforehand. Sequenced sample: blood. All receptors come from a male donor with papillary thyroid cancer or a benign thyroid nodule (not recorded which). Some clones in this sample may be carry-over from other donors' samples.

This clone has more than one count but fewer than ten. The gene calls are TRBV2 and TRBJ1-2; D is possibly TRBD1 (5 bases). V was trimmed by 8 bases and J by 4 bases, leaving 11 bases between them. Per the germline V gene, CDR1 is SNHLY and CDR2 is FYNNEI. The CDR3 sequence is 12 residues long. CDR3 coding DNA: TGTGCCAGCGGCGGCGGGGGCTATGGCTACACCTTC. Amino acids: CASGGGGYGYTF.

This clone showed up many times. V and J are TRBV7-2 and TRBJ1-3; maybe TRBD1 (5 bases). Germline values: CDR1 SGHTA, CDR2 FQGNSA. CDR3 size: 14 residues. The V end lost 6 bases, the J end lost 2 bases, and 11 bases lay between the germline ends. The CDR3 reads CASRTGGTGNTIYF. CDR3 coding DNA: TGTGCCAGCAGGACGGGGGGGACTGGAAACACCATATATTTT.

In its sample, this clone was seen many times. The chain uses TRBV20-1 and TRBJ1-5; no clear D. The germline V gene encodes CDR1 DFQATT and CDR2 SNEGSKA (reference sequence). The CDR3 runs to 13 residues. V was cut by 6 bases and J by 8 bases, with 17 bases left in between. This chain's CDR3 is CSAQTPGLKPQHF. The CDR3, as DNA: TGCAGTGCGCAAACACCAGGCCTTAAGCCCCAGCATTTT.

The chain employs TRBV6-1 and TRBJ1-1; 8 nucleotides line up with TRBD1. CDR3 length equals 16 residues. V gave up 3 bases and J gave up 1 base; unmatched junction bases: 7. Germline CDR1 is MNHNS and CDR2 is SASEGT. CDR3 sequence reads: CASSDRDRWTNTEAFF. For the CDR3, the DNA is TGTGCCAGCAGTGATCGGGACAGGTGGACGAACACTGAAGCTTTCTTT.

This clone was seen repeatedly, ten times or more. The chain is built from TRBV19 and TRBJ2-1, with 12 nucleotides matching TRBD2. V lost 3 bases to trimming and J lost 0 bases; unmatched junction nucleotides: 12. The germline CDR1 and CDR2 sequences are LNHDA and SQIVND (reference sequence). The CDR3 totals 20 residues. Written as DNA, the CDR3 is TGTGCCAGTAGTATTCCGCAGGGACTAGCGGGTGTGAGCTCCTACAATGAGCAGTTCTTC. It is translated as CASSIPQGLAGVSSYNEQFF.

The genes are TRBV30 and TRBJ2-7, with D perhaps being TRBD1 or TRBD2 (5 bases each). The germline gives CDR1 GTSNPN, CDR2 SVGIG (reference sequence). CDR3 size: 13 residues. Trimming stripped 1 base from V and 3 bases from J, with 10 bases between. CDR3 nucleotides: TGTGCCTGGAGTGCGGGACCGGGCTACGAGCAGTACTTC. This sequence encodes CAWSAGPGYEQYF.

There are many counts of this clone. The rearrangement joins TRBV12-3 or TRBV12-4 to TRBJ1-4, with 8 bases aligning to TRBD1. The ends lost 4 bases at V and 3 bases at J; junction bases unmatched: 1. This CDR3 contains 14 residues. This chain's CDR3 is CASSWGQANEKLFF. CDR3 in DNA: TGTGCCAGCAGTTGGGGACAGGCTAATGAAAAACTGTTTTTT.

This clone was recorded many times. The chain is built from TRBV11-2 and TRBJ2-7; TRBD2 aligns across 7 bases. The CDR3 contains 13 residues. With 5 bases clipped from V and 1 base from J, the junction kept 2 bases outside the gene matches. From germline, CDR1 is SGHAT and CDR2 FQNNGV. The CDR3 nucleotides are TGTGCCAGCAGCCCGGGACTATCCTACGAGCAGTACTTC. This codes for CASSPGLSYEQYF.

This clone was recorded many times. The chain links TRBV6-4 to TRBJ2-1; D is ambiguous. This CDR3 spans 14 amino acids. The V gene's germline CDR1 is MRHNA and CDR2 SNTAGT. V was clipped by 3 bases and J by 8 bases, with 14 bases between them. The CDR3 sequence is CASSDTSAGHEQFF. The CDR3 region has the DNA TGTGCCAGCAGTGATACGTCGGCCGGGCATGAGCAGTTCTTC.

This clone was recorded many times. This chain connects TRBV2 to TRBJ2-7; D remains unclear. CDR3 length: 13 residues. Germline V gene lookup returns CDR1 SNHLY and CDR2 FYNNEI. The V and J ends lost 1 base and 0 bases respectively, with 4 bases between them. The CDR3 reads CASSEGTSYEQYF. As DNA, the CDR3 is TGTGCCAGCAGTGAAGGGACCTCCTACGAGCAGTACTTC.

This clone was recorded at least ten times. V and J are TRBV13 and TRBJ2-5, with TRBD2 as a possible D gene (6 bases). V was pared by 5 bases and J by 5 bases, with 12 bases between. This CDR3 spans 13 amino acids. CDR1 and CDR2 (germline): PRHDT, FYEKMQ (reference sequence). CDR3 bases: TGTGCCAGCAGCAAGCTAGCGAGGGAGACCCAGTACTTC. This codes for CASSKLARETQYF.

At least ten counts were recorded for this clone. In nucleotides, the CDR3 is TGCGCCAGCAGCTTTAAAGGGACCGGGGAGCTGTTTTTT. As protein: CASSFKGTGELFF. The chain links TRBV5-1 to TRBJ2-2; D is undetermined. Germline V gene sequence: CDR1 SGHRS, CDR2 YFSETQ. CDR3 length: 13 residues. Trimming cost V 2 bases and J 5 bases, with 7 bases left between them.

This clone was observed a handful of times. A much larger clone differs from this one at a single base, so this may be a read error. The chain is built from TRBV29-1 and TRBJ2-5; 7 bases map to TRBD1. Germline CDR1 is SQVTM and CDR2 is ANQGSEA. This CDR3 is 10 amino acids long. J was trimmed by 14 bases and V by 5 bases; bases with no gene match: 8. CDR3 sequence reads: CSVFSGQDYF. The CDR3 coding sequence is TGCAGCGTTTTTTCCGGACAGGACTACTTC.

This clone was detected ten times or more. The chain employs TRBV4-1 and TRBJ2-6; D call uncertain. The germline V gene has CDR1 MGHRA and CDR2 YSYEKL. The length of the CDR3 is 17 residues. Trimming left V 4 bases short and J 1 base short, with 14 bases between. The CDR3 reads CASSLTPTISGANVLTF. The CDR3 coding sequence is TGCGCCAGCAGCCTTACCCCTACAATTTCTGGGGCCAACGTCCTGACTTTC.

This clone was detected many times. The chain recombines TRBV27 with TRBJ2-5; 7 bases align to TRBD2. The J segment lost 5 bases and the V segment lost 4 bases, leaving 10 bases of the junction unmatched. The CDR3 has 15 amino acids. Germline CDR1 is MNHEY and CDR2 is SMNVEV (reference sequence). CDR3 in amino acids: CASSSMTGGGETQYF. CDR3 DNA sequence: TGTGCCAGCAGTTCCATGACGGGAGGCGGGGAGACCCAGTACTTC.

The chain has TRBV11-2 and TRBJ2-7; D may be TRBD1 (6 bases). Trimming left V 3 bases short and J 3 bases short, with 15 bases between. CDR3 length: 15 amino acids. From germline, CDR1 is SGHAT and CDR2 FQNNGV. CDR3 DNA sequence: TGTGCCAGCAGCTTCCAGGGGCAGCTCGTCTACGAGCAGTACTTC. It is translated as CASSFQGQLVYEQYF.

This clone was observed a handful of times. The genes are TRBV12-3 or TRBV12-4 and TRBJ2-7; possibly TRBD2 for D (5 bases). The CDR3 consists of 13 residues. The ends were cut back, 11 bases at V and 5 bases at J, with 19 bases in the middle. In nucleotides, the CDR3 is TGTGCCGGCATTTTAGCGCAATGGCACGAGCAGTACTTC. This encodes CAGILAQWHEQYF.

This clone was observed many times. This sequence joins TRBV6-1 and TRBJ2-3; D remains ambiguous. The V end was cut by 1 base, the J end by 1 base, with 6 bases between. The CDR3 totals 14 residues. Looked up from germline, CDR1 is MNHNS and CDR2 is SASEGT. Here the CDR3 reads CASSEGSGTDTQYF. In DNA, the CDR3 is TGTGCCAGCAGTGAAGGTTCGGGCACAGATACGCAGTATTTT.

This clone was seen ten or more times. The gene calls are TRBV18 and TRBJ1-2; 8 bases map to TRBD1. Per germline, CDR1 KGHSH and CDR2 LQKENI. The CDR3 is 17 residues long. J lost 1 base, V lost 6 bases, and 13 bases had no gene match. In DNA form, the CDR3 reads TGTGCCAGCTCGACAACCGGGACAGGACAGATTAACTATGGCTACACCTTC. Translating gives CASSTTGTGQINYGYTF.

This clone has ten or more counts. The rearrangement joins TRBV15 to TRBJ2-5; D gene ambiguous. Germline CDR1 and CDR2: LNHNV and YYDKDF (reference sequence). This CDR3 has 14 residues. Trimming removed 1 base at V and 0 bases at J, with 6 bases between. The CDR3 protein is CATSRGWDQETQYF. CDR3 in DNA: TGTGCCACCAGCAGAGGGTGGGACCAAGAGACCCAGTACTTC.

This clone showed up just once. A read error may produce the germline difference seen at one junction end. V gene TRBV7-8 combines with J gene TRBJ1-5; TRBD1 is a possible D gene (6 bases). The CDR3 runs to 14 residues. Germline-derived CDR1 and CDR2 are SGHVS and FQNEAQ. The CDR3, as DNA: TGTGCCAGCACCCTAACCAGGGGAAATCAGCCCAAGCATTTT. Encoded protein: CASTLTRGNQPKHF.